The 18 T cell receptor beta chains listed next were all sequenced from one sample in a study of T cells in tuberculosis. After thawing and overnight rest, PBMC were stained with GMM-loaded CD1B tetramer, viability dye and anti-CD3 for sorting. The lipid loaded on the CD1B tetramers was C32 glucose monomycolate from Rhodococcus equi. TCRdb's copy holds only in-frame clones and misses some; the assay was immunoSEQ multiplex PCR. The sample includes 54,000 or so clones, around 86% of them seen just once. The sample was CD1b-GMM tetramer-negative cells sorted from PBMCs. The receptors were gathered from an adult woman with latent tuberculosis.

The chain recombines TRBV27 with TRBJ1-2; D is unclear. This CDR3 spans 16 amino acids. Germline loops: CDR1 MNHEY, CDR2 SMNVEV (reference sequence). Deletions cut 6 bases from V and 5 bases from J, with 22 bases between. CDR3 nucleotide sequence: TGTGCCAGCAGCCATGTCGAGGAGCAGTTTTCTTATGGCTACACCTTC. It codes for CASSHVEEQFSYGYTF.

The rearrangement links TRBV7-8 to TRBJ2-1; 11 bases fit TRBD2. J lost 5 bases, V lost 5 bases, and 11 bases had no gene match. Germline loops: CDR1 SGHVS, CDR2 FQNEAQ. The CDR3 contains 17 residues. CDR3 coding DNA: TGTGCCAGCAGCCCATACGTAACTAGCGGGGGTCACAATGAGCAGTTCTTC. Protein: CASSPYVTSGGHNEQFF.

The gene calls are TRBV19 and TRBJ2-4; D is uncertain. The CDR3 contains 13 residues. CDR1 is LNHDA and CDR2 is SQIVND in the germline V gene (reference sequence). The V gene lost 5 bases and the J gene lost 3 bases, with 8 bases spanning the gap. The CDR3 protein is CASSYQLKNIQYF. The CDR3, as DNA: TGTGCCAGTAGTTACCAACTCAAAAACATTCAGTACTTC. Filled out from reference TRBV19 and TRBJ2-4, the complete variable domain reads DGGITQSPKYLFRKEGQNVTLSCEQNLNHDAMYWYRQDPGQGLRLIYYSQIVNDFQKGDIAEGYSVSREKKESFPLTVTSAQKNPTAFYLCASSYQLKNIQYFGAGTRLSVL.

The CDR3 DNA reads as TGTGCCAGCAGCTCGACAGCCCCTACGCCCTACAATGAGCAGTTCTTC. Its protein product is CASSSTAPTPYNEQFF. V is TRBV7-6 and J is TRBJ2-1, with D perhaps TRBD1 (5 bases). Germline V gene data show CDR1 as SGHVS and CDR2 as FNYEAQ. The CDR3 is made up of 16 amino acids. V lost 4 bases and J lost 2, with 15 bases in between.

J is TRBJ2-7 and V is TRBV7-8; no reliable D call. Germline-derived CDR1 and CDR2 are SGHVS and FQNEAQ. The V and J ends lost 4 bases and 5 bases respectively, with 6 bases between them. The CDR3 sequence is 11 residues long. The CDR3 sequence: CASSSWHEQYF. Written as DNA, the CDR3 is TGTGCCAGCAGCTCGTGGCACGAGCAGTACTTC. The whole variable domain, remainder taken from reference TRBV7-8 and TRBJ2-7, is GAGVSQSPRYKVAKRGQDVALRCDPISGHVSLFWYQQALGQGPEFLTYFQNEAQLDKSGLPSDRFFAERPEGSVSTLKIQRTQQEDSAVYLCASSSWHEQYFGPGTRLTVT.

The chain joins TRBV11-2 to TRBJ2-7, with 8 bases identical to TRBD1. This CDR3 is built from 15 residues. Germline-derived CDR1 and CDR2 are SGHAT and FQNNGV. V lost 3 bases to trimming and J lost 3 bases; unmatched junction nucleotides: 7. The CDR3 DNA reads as TGTGCCAGCAGCTTCGGACAGGGACGCTTCTACGAGCAGTACTTC. Amino acids: CASSFGQGRFYEQYF.

The V gene is TRBV30, the J gene TRBJ1-2, with D tentatively TRBD1 (6 bases). Deletions cut 4 bases from V and 2 bases from J, with 17 bases between. This CDR3 has 15 residues. Germline values: CDR1 GTSNPN, CDR2 SVGIG (reference sequence). This chain's CDR3 is CAWTSEFTGNYGYTF. CDR3 bases: TGTGCCTGGACGTCGGAATTTACAGGGAACTATGGCTACACCTTC. The whole variable domain, filled in from reference TRBV30 and TRBJ1-2, reads SQTIHQWPATLVQPVGSPLSLECTVEGTSNPNLYWYRQAAGRGLQLLFYSVGIGQISSEVPQNLSASRPQDRQFILSSKKLLLSDSGFYLCAWTSEFTGNYGYTFGSGTRLTVV.

V is TRBV5-1 and J is TRBJ2-7; 9 nucleotides align to TRBD1. The J segment lost 7 bases and the V segment lost 4 bases, leaving 6 bases of the junction unmatched. The CDR3 extends over 13 amino acids. The germline gives CDR1 SGHRS, CDR2 YFSETQ. The CDR3: CASSPQGAGEQYF. The CDR3, as DNA: TGCGCCAGCAGCCCACAGGGGGCAGGGGAGCAGTACTTC.

The chain recombines TRBV18 with TRBJ1-5, with 8 bases aligning to TRBD1. Per the germline V gene, CDR1 is KGHSH and CDR2 is LQKENI. The CDR3 consists of 15 residues. With 4 bases clipped from V and 2 bases from J, the junction kept 4 bases outside the gene matches. The CDR3 loop is CASSLATGGNQPQHF. The CDR3 region has the DNA TGTGCCAGCTCACTGGCGACAGGGGGCAATCAGCCCCAGCATTTT.

This clone was seen a few times. The J gene is TRBJ1-5, the V gene TRBV6-1, with a possible D match to TRBD1 (5 bases). The CDR3 totals 15 residues. Per germline, CDR1 MNHNS and CDR2 SASEGT. V lost 9 bases and J lost 8, with 23 bases in between. CDR3 in amino acids: CASLSGAGDGKPQHF. For the CDR3, the DNA is TGTGCCAGTCTGTCTGGGGCTGGCGACGGCAAGCCCCAGCATTTT.

V is TRBV9 and J is TRBJ2-1, with D perhaps TRBD2 (6 bases). The CDR3 runs to 16 residues. Germline loops: CDR1 SGDLS, CDR2 YYNGEE. V was pared by 0 bases and J by 6 bases, with 16 bases between. CDR3 sequence reads: CASSVAGRGGFNEQFF. DNA for the CDR3: TGTGCCAGCAGCGTAGCTGGGCGGGGCGGCTTCAATGAGCAGTTCTTC.

The chain links TRBV7-2 to TRBJ2-7; 10 nucleotides match TRBD2. The germline CDR1 and CDR2 sequences are SGHTA and FQGNSA. The CDR3 extends over 14 amino acids. Trimming removed 5 bases from V and 3 bases from J; junction bases left unmatched: 4. The CDR3 nucleotides read TGTGCCAGCAGCGCCGGGACTAGCGACTACGAGCAGTACTTC. Its protein is CASSAGTSDYEQYF.

The chain has TRBV14 and TRBJ2-6; 11 nucleotides line up with TRBD1. CDR1 is SGHDN and CDR2 is FVKESK in the germline V gene. V shed 4 bases, J shed 4 bases, and the junction held 9 bases outside the gene matches. The CDR3 consists of 18 residues. CDR3 sequence: CASSLWTGGAGGANVLTF. DNA for the CDR3: TGTGCCAGCAGCCTTTGGACAGGGGGCGCGGGGGGGGCCAACGTCCTGACTTTC.

The rearrangement uses TRBV7-2 and TRBJ2-2, with a possible D match to TRBD2 (6 bases). V lost 5 bases to trimming and J lost 4 bases, with 11 bases between them. The CDR3 has 14 residues. CDR1 and CDR2 from the germline V gene are SGHTA and FQGNSA. The CDR3 loop reads CASSGGLVTGELFF. Written as DNA, the CDR3 is TGTGCCAGCAGCGGGGGACTTGTCACCGGGGAGCTGTTTTTT.

The chain couples TRBV19 to TRBJ1-2; the D gene is possibly TRBD1 (6 bases). The CDR3 loop spans 11 amino acids. Germline V gene lookup returns CDR1 LNHDA and CDR2 SQIVND (reference sequence). Trimming removed 7 bases at V and 14 bases at J, with 17 bases between. The CDR3 nucleotides read TGTGCCAGTAAAACAGGGACCGTTAGGACCTTC. This encodes CASKTGTVRTF.

CDR3 region: CAWSVQGASNEKLFF. In DNA form, the CDR3 reads TGTGCCTGGAGTGTTCAGGGGGCATCTAATGAAAAACTGTTTTTT. J is TRBJ1-4 and V is TRBV30, with 8 bases matching TRBD1. Germline V gene sequence: CDR1 GTSNPN, CDR2 SVGIG (reference sequence). The CDR3 contains 15 residues. V shed 0 bases, J shed 3 bases, and the junction held 3 bases outside the gene matches.

This clone was recorded only once. The chain carries TRBV25-1 and TRBJ1-1; 8 nucleotides line up with TRBD1. Unmatched junction bases numbered 14, after V lost 7 bases and J lost 4 bases. The V gene's germline CDR1 is MGHDK and CDR2 SYGVNS. The CDR3 length is 16 residues. The CDR3: CASISSRTGRVTEAFF. The CDR3 DNA sequence: TGTGCCAGCATTAGTTCCCGGACAGGGCGAGTCACTGAAGCTTTCTTT.

The chain links TRBV7-8 to TRBJ2-3, with a possible D match to TRBD1 (6 bases). The V end was cut by 5 bases, the J end by 1 base, with 19 bases between. Per the germline V gene, CDR1 is SGHVS and CDR2 is FQNEAQ. The CDR3 extends over 17 amino acids. In DNA form, the CDR3 reads TGTGCCAGCAGCGTCACACTAGGGGGAAGGGGCACAGATACGCAGTATTTT. Amino acid sequence: CASSVTLGGRGTDTQYF.